The 25 T cell receptor beta chains in this list originate from one sample, sequenced in a study of control samples from healthy donors and cancer patients. Clones were read by immunoSEQ multiplex PCR, and TCRdb kept only the in-frame ones, dropping some. This table holds some 100,000 clones, just over 85% found once. Input material: blood. The receptor set was obtained from a man aged 30 to 39 in good health.

This clone was counted a few times. CDR3 region: CASSLIYEQYF. CDR3 coding DNA: TGTGCCAGCAGTTTGATATACGAGCAGTACTTC. This chain links TRBV2 with TRBJ2-7; D is unclear. Germline values: CDR1 SNHLY, CDR2 FYNNEI. V was shortened by 5 bases and J by 4 bases, with 6 bases between the two germline ends. The CDR3 loop spans 11 amino acids. Full variable domain (missing parts from reference TRBV2 and TRBJ2-7): EPEVTQTPSHQVTQMGQEVILRCVPISNHLYFYWYRQILGQKVEFLVSFYNNEISEKSEIFDDQFSVERPDGSNFTLKIRSTKLEDSAMYFCASSLIYEQYFGPGTRLTVT.

V gene TRBV7-3 combines with J gene TRBJ1-1; maybe TRBD1 (6 bases). The CDR3 spans 13 residues. With 4 bases removed from V and 6 bases from J, the gap between germline ends came to 12 bases. Germline V gene lookup returns CDR1 SGHTA and CDR2 FQGTGA. The CDR3 loop reads CASSSLHRAEAFF. The CDR3 bases are TGTGCCAGCAGCTCCCTTCACAGGGCTGAAGCTTTCTTT.

The chain combines TRBV5-1 with TRBJ2-7; 8 bases are shared with TRBD1. Germline CDR1 and CDR2: SGHRS and YFSETQ. The J segment lost 0 bases and the V segment lost 3 bases, leaving 5 bases of the junction unmatched. The CDR3 runs 15 residues. CDR3 sequence (DNA): TGCGCCAGCAGCTCGGACAGGGCCTCCTCCTACGAGCAGTACTTC. Its translation: CASSSDRASSYEQYF. Supplemented by reference TRBV5-1 and TRBJ2-7, the full variable domain reads KAGVTQTPRYLIKTRGQQVTLSCSPISGHRSVSWYQQTPGQGLQFLFEYFSETQRNKGNFPGRFSGRQFSNSRSEMNVSTLELGDSALYLCASSSDRASSYEQYFGPGTRLTVT.

The chain links TRBV7-2 to TRBJ2-1; no reliable D call. The CDR3 covers 13 residues. V lost 4 bases and J lost 7, with 11 bases in between. Germline CDR1 SGHTA, CDR2 FQGNSA. CDR3 region: CASSYDYRNEQFF. CDR3 nucleotide sequence: TGTGCCAGCAGCTACGATTACCGGAATGAGCAGTTCTTC.

The chain uses TRBV27 and TRBJ2-6; D is undetermined. Germline CDR1 is MNHEY and CDR2 is SMNVEV (reference sequence). V was cut by 6 bases and J by 4 bases, with 7 bases left in between. CDR3 length equals 13 residues. CDR3 loop: CASRGSGANVLTF. Written as DNA, the CDR3 is TGTGCCAGCAGGGGGTCAGGGGCCAACGTCCTGACTTTC.

CDR3 residues: CASSYSGRQNTEAFF. CDR3 coding DNA: TGTGCCAGCAGTTACTCGGGGCGGCAGAACACTGAAGCTTTCTTT. This chain connects TRBV6-5 to TRBJ1-1, with a tentative D call TRBD1 (5 bases). With 0 bases removed from V and 1 base from J, the gap between germline ends came to 9 bases. Germline V gene data show CDR1 as MNHEY and CDR2 as SVGAGI. The CDR3 contains 15 residues.

The chain combines TRBV4-1 with TRBJ2-5; the D is unclear. This CDR3 contains 13 residues. The germline V and J ends were trimmed by 1 base and 7 bases, with 10 bases remaining between them. Germline V gene lookup returns CDR1 MGHRA and CDR2 YSYEKL. The CDR3 is CASSQVGDRTQYF. The CDR3 nucleotides read TGCGCCAGCAGCCAAGTAGGAGATCGGACCCAGTACTTC.

The rearrangement uses TRBV12-3 or TRBV12-4 and TRBJ2-3; D unclear. CDR3 length: 13 amino acids. Trimming stripped 6 bases from V and 1 base from J, with 8 bases between. CDR3 in amino acids: CASRQEGTDTQYF. CDR3 coding DNA: TGTGCCAGCAGGCAAGAGGGCACAGATACGCAGTATTTT.

V and J are TRBV3-1 (or the pseudogene TRBV3-2) and TRBJ2-1; 8 bases map to TRBD2. The CDR3 has 16 residues. Germline values: CDR1 LGHDT, CDR2 YNNKEL (reference sequence). V shed 4 bases and J 10 bases; nucleotides not matched to a gene: 15. The CDR3 DNA follows: TGTGCCAGCAGCCCTCCGAGGCGGGAGGCCGTCATAGAGCAGTTCTTC. The encoded protein is CASSPPRREAVIEQFF.

V usage is TRBV19 and J usage is TRBJ1-5, with 8 bases lining up with TRBD1. V was pared by 7 bases and J by 4 bases, with 12 bases of the junction left unmatched. Germline lookup yields CDR1 LNHDA and CDR2 SQIVND (reference sequence). The CDR3 is 16 amino acids. CDR3 sequence (DNA): TGTGCCAGTATTGGCCCCGACAGGGGTTGGAATCAGCCCCAGCATTTT. This sequence encodes CASIGPDRGWNQPQHF.

The chain combines TRBV27 with TRBJ1-4; 7 nucleotides match TRBD1. The germline V gene encodes CDR1 MNHEY and CDR2 SMNVEV (reference sequence). The CDR3 totals 15 residues. The V segment lost 6 bases and the J segment 8 bases; nucleotides outside the gene matches: 12. The CDR3 bases are TGTGCCAGCAGACGGGTCAGGGGGTGGGGAGAAAAACTGTTTTTT. This codes for CASRRVRGWGEKLFF. Drawing the rest from reference TRBV27 and TRBJ1-4, the complete variable domain is EAQVTQNPRYLITVTGKKLTVTCSQNMNHEYMSWYRQDPGLGLRQIYYSMNVEVTDKGDVPEGYKVSRKEKRNFPLILESPSPNQTSLYFCASRRVRGWGEKLFFGSGTQLSVL.

The chain couples TRBV19 to TRBJ2-5, with D possibly being TRBD2 (5 bases). CDR1 and CDR2 from the germline V gene are LNHDA and SQIVND (reference sequence). V shed 3 bases and J shed 4 bases, with 18 bases lying between them. The CDR3 loop spans 16 amino acids. CDR3: CASSMRANRLGETQYF. CDR3 bases: TGTGCCAGTAGTATGAGGGCGAACCGTCTTGGAGAGACCCAGTACTTC.

In this sample, this clone turned up once. The chain uses TRBV3-1 (or the pseudogene TRBV3-2) and TRBJ1-4, with D unclear. This CDR3 region has 12 residues. The germline CDR1 and CDR2 sequences are LGHDT and YNNKEL (reference sequence). V lost 2 bases and J 10 bases, leaving 8 bases between the germline ends. The CDR3, as DNA: TGTGCCAGCAGCCAATTGGTTGGAAAACTGTTTTTT. The encoded protein is CASSQLVGKLFF.

In regard to this clone: At one boundary the junction diverges from the germline segment, which might be a read error. V and J are TRBV6-2 or TRBV6-3 and TRBJ2-5; D remains ambiguous. Looked up from germline, CDR1 is MNHEY and CDR2 is SVGEGT. This CDR3 has 14 residues. CDR3 nucleotide sequence: TGTGCCAGCAGCTACTCGCGGACCCAAGAGACCCAGTACTTC. Translating gives CASSYSRTQETQYF.

This clone has just a few counts. The chain couples TRBV4-3 to TRBJ2-3, with D unresolved. In germline, CDR1 is LGHNA, CDR2 YSLEER. Trimming took off 5 bases at V and 4 bases at J, with 13 bases between the two ends. The CDR3 spans 14 residues. CDR3 DNA sequence: TGCGCCAGCAGCTTAGACGGAGACTCAGATACGCAGTATTTT. Encoded protein: CASSLDGDSDTQYF.

The chain links TRBV30 to TRBJ1-6; D might be TRBD1 (5 bases). Germline V CDR1 and CDR2: GTSNPN, SVGIG (reference sequence). Trimming took off 0 bases at V and 7 bases at J, with 16 bases between the two ends. The CDR3 has 16 amino acids. Written as DNA, the CDR3 is TGTGCCTGGAGTGTATTGTCACACCGGGGGAATTCACCCCTCCACTTT. Amino acid sequence: CAWSVLSHRGNSPLHF.

The rearrangement joins TRBV11-2 to TRBJ2-7; the match to TRBD1 covers 9 bases. V lost 7 bases to trimming and J lost 3 bases; unmatched junction nucleotides: 4. The germline gives CDR1 SGHAT, CDR2 FQNNGV. CDR3 length: 13 residues. DNA of the CDR3: TGTGCCAGCAACGGACAGGGGATCTACGAGCAGTACTTC. Translation: CASNGQGIYEQYF.

The table lists this clone with a count of one. The chain uses TRBV28 and TRBJ2-5; D perhaps matches TRBD1 (6 bases). The germline CDR1 and CDR2 sequences are MDHEN and SYDVKM. The CDR3 is 15 amino acids. Trimming left V 7 bases short and J 1 base short, with 16 bases between. The CDR3 DNA sequence: TGTGCCAGCAATTGGCGGACAGCAACCCAAGAGACCCAGTACTTC. This encodes CASNWRTATQETQYF. Combining the CDR3 with reference TRBV28 and TRBJ2-5 gives the whole variable domain DVKVTQSSRYLVKRTGEKVFLECVQDMDHENMFWYRQDPGLGLRLIYFSYDVKMKEKGDIPEGYSVSREKKERFSLILESASTNQTSMYLCASNWRTATQETQYFGPGTRLLVL.

This chain links TRBV19 with TRBJ1-2; no reliable D call. The length of the CDR3 is 15 residues. Between the trimmed V and J ends, which lost 5 bases and 4 bases, there was a span of 17 bases. Germline-derived CDR1 and CDR2 are LNHDA and SQIVND (reference sequence). The chain's CDR3 is CASSRWTSAGYGYTF. The CDR3 DNA sequence: TGTGCCAGTAGTCGTTGGACCTCCGCCGGCTATGGCTACACCTTC.

J is TRBJ2-7 and V is TRBV5-4; 15 bases match TRBD2. The CDR3 extends over 16 amino acids. The trim removed 4 bases at V and 3 bases at J, leaving 5 bases unmatched. CDR1 and CDR2 from the germline V gene are SGHNT and YYREEE (reference sequence). The CDR3 DNA is TGTGCCAGCAGCCAACGGACTAGCGGGGGGGGCTACGAGCAGTACTTC. Translation gives CASSQRTSGGGYEQYF. The full variable domain, completed using reference TRBV5-4 and TRBJ2-7, is ETGVTQSPTHLIKTRGQQVTLRCSSQSGHNTVSWYQQALGQGPQFIFQYYREEENGRGNFPPRFSGLQFPNYSSELNVNALELDDSALYLCASSQRTSGGGYEQYFGPGTRLTVT.

This sequence joins TRBV5-4 and TRBJ2-7, with D possibly being TRBD1 (5 bases). Trimming cost V 2 bases and J 0 bases, with 15 bases left between them. CDR3 size: 16 residues. The germline V gene has CDR1 SGHNT and CDR2 YYREEE (reference sequence). The CDR3 spells CASSFYQGSSSYEQYF. The CDR3 nucleotides read TGTGCCAGCAGCTTCTACCAGGGCTCAAGCTCCTACGAGCAGTACTTC.

The chain is built from TRBV12-3 or TRBV12-4 and TRBJ1-5; D remains ambiguous. The CDR3 has 12 residues. Deletions cut 6 bases from V and 5 bases from J, with 8 bases between. CDR3 in DNA: TGTGCCAGCAGGCAGGCGTATCAGCCCCAGCATTTT. Translating gives CASRQAYQPQHF.

Only one count was recorded for this clone. CDR3 in amino acids: CAFFLRASGFYEQYF. In DNA form, the CDR3 reads TGTGCCTTCTTTCTCCGGGCGTCCGGGTTCTACGAGCAGTACTTC. The chain couples TRBV18 to TRBJ2-7; D call uncertain. The CDR3 runs 15 residues. Germline assignment: CDR1 KGHSH and CDR2 LQKENI. V lost 11 bases to trimming and J lost 3 bases, with 23 bases between them. The whole variable domain, filled in from reference TRBV18 and TRBJ2-7, reads NAGVMQNPRHLVRRRGQEARLRCSPMKGHSHVYWYRQLPEEGLKFMVYLQKENIIDESGMPKERFSAEFPKEGPSILRIQQVVRGDSAAYFCAFFLRASGFYEQYFGPGTRLTVT.

The chain uses TRBV21-1 and TRBJ2-4; the D call TRBD1 from the table was never checked on the DNA. TRBV21-1 is assigned pseudogene status. This CDR3 has 16 residues. CDR3 nucleotide sequence: TGTGCCAGCACCAGAGGACAGGAGATAGCCAAAAACATTCAGTACTTC. Translating gives CASTRGQEIAKNIQYF.

The rearrangement uses TRBV4-1 and TRBJ2-7, with D possibly called TRBD1 or TRBD2 (6 bases each). Germline CDR1 and CDR2: MGHRA and YSYEKL. V was shortened by 4 bases and J by 7 bases, with 17 bases between the two germline ends. This CDR3 is 14 amino acids long. The CDR3 DNA reads as TGCGCCAGCAGCCCCCATAGGGGGGCTGGGGAGCAGTACTTC. It specifies CASSPHRGAGEQYF.